This TCR beta chain stems from a study of T cell repertoires in cytomegalovirus infection. Study-level information: Signatures in public TCR beta sequences pointed to both CMV infection and matching HLA type.

Study-level findings and limits: Predominance within the ex vivo response was attributable to HLA-C-restricted CMV-specific TCR beta clonotypes.

This clonotype has a count of ten or more. Its antigen is not identified. Looked up from germline, CDR1 is MGHRA and CDR2 is YSYEKL. Trimming removed 0 bases from V and 1 base from J, with 10 bases in between. The CDR3 runs to 16 residues. TCRdb recomputed calls from the reads with MiXCR, one row per CDR3 protein. The sample lists about 700,000 distinct CDR3 sequences, 30% to 40% occurring once. The receptor comes from a human donor in good health (CMV status not recorded). Some clones in this sample may be carry-over from other donors' samples. This chain joins TRBV4-1 and TRBJ2-1; D is undetermined. Sequencing used cultured PBMCs, obtained from culture after CMV antigen stimulation. The CDR3 DNA follows: TGCGCCAGCAGCCAAGATGATCTCGAGTCCTACAATGAGCAGTTCTTC. Translated: CASSQDDLESYNEQFF.